The 17 T cell receptor beta chains below come from one sample, sequenced in a study of cytomegalovirus exposure and HLA in healthy donors. The PCR had 60 Vbeta and 13 Jbeta primers. Here immunoSEQ multiplex PCR was the method, and the copy in TCRdb shows in-frame clones only, minus some. This table has fewer than 250,000 clones, roughly 80% appearing once. Sequencing was carried out using PBMCs. Receptors were obtained from a young woman in good health and CMV-seronegative.

The sample holds a few counts of this clone. The chain recombines TRBV7-9 with TRBJ1-1; D is undetermined. The germline gives CDR1 SEHNR, CDR2 FQNEAQ (reference sequence). The CDR3 sequence is 13 residues long. Trimming shortened V by 4 bases and J by 4 bases, and 10 bases separated the two germline ends. This CDR3 is CASSSRVSTEAFF. The CDR3 bases are TGTGCCAGCAGCTCCCGGGTCTCCACTGAAGCTTTCTTT.

The chain combines TRBV28 with TRBJ1-4; D might be TRBD1 (6 bases). The CDR3 loop spans 15 amino acids. With 5 bases removed from V and 2 bases from J, the gap between germline ends came to 12 bases. Germline V gene lookup returns CDR1 MDHEN and CDR2 SYDVKM. CDR3 residues: CASSPYRETNEKLFF. In DNA form, the CDR3 reads TGTGCCAGCAGTCCCTACAGGGAGACTAATGAAAAACTGTTTTTT.

The rearrangement uses TRBV15 and TRBJ2-3; TRBD2 aligns across 11 bases. Per the germline V gene, CDR1 is LNHNV and CDR2 is YYDKDF (reference sequence). V lost 4 bases to trimming and J lost 4 bases; unmatched junction nucleotides: 1. CDR3 length equals 14 residues. The CDR3: CATSMGLAADTQYF. The CDR3 region has the DNA TGTGCCACCAGCATGGGACTAGCGGCAGATACGCAGTATTTT.

The V gene is TRBV6-9, the J gene TRBJ2-1, with 11 bases aligning to TRBD2. With 6 bases clipped from V and 2 bases from J, the junction kept 9 bases outside the gene matches. Germline CDR1 is MNHGY and CDR2 is SVAAGI. This CDR3 region has 17 residues. The chain's CDR3 is CASRHTTSGTTYNEQFF. The DNA for the CDR3 is TGTGCCAGCAGGCACACGACTAGCGGGACCACCTACAATGAGCAGTTCTTC.

The CDR3 loop is CASSLSLGLSYEQYF. The CDR3 DNA is TGTGCCAGCAGTTTAAGTTTGGGGCTAAGCTACGAGCAGTACTTC. The V gene is TRBV28, the J gene TRBJ2-7, with a tentative D call TRBD1 (5 bases). Trimming removed 2 bases at V and 3 bases at J, with 14 bases between. CDR3 size: 15 residues. Germline CDR1 MDHEN, CDR2 SYDVKM. Full variable domain (remainder filled in from reference TRBV28 and TRBJ2-7): DVKVTQSSRYLVKRTGEKVFLECVQDMDHENMFWYRQDPGLGLRLIYFSYDVKMKEKGDIPEGYSVSREKKERFSLILESASTNQTSMYLCASSLSLGLSYEQYFGPGTRLTVT.

The V and J genes are TRBV4-3 and TRBJ2-3; 10 bases fit TRBD2. The CDR3 runs 16 residues. Germline V gives CDR1 LGHNA, CDR2 YSLEER. V trimming: 1 base; J trimming: 6 bases; junction bases outside the gene matches: 7. Here the CDR3 DNA reads TGCGCCAGCAGCCAAGCACTAGCGGGGACCGGCGATACGCAGTATTTT. Translation: CASSQALAGTGDTQYF.

The chain is built from TRBV2 and TRBJ1-1; tentatively, D is TRBD1 (6 bases). The CDR3 has 12 amino acids. The germline gives CDR1 SNHLY, CDR2 FYNNEI. V gave up 7 bases and J gave up 4 bases, with 10 bases separating them. The CDR3 DNA reads TGTGCCAGCACTCAAGGGGGCACTGAAGCTTTCTTT. As protein: CASTQGGTEAFF.

The table lists this clone with a few counts. The V call is TRBV19, the J call TRBJ1-1; 7 bases map to TRBD1. The germline CDR1 and CDR2 sequences are LNHDA and SQIVND (reference sequence). V lost 5 bases to trimming and J lost 3 bases; unmatched junction nucleotides: 6. This CDR3 comprises 14 residues. The CDR3 sequence is CASSATGRDTEAFF. The CDR3 DNA follows: TGTGCCAGTAGTGCGACAGGGCGGGACACTGAAGCTTTCTTT.

DNA for the CDR3: TGTGCCAGCAGCCTAAACAGGTACACTGAAGCTTTCTTT. This gives the protein CASSLNRYTEAFF. The rearrangement links TRBV7-2 to TRBJ1-1; tentatively, D is TRBD1 (5 bases). Germline lookup yields CDR1 SGHTA and CDR2 FQGNSA. The CDR3 is 13 residues long. V was cut by 5 bases and J by 3 bases, with 10 bases left in between.

J is TRBJ2-5 and V is TRBV30; unclear D gene. Between the trimmed V and J ends, which lost 0 bases and 0 bases, there was a span of 11 bases. From germline, CDR1 is GTSNPN and CDR2 SVGIG (reference sequence). This CDR3 contains 15 residues. CDR3 in amino acids: CAWSVRPSYQETQYF. The CDR3 DNA reads TGTGCCTGGAGTGTGCGGCCCTCATACCAAGAGACCCAGTACTTC. Looking up the rest from reference TRBV30 and TRBJ2-5 gives the full variable domain: SQTIHQWPATLVQPVGSPLSLECTVEGTSNPNLYWYRQAAGRGLQLLFYSVGIGQISSEVPQNLSASRPQDRQFILSSKKLLLSDSGFYLCAWSVRPSYQETQYFGPGTRLLVL.

The chain links TRBV6-1 to TRBJ1-1; a weak D match, TRBD1 (6 bases). Trimming took 4 bases from V and 6 from J, leaving 12 bases between them. The CDR3 consists of 13 residues. CDR1 and CDR2 from the germline V gene are MNHNS and SASEGT. DNA for the CDR3: TGTGCCAGCAGTGTAGACAGGTACGCTGAAGCTTTCTTT. Translation gives CASSVDRYAEAFF.

The chain carries TRBV28 and TRBJ2-7, with TRBD2 matching over 8 bases. CDR1 is MDHEN, CDR2 SYDVKM, per germline. There are 14 residues in the CDR3. After removal of 7 bases from V and 5 bases from J, the junction contained 10 bases not matched to a gene. The CDR3 here is CASTIGTSADEQYF. The CDR3 DNA reads as TGTGCCAGCACCATCGGGACTAGTGCTGACGAGCAGTACTTC.

The chain joins TRBV6-6 to TRBJ2-7; TRBD2 agrees at 9 bases. The junction had 14 bases not matched to a gene; V was cut back by 7 bases and J by 7 bases. Germline CDR1 is MNHNY and CDR2 is SVGAGI (reference sequence). The CDR3 has 15 residues. CDR3 loop: CASTYGWEAGGEQYF. The CDR3 nucleotides are TGTGCCAGCACCTACGGGTGGGAGGCGGGGGGGGAGCAGTACTTC.

CDR3 sequence: CASSPPHSIPIYGYTF. CDR3 in DNA: TGTGCCAGCAGTCCTCCCCACAGCATCCCAATCTATGGCTACACCTTC. V usage is TRBV28 and J usage is TRBJ1-2; D call uncertain. Germline-derived CDR1 and CDR2 are MDHEN and SYDVKM. Trimming took 5 bases from V and 4 from J, leaving 20 bases between them. This CDR3 has 16 residues.

J is TRBJ2-3 and V is TRBV5-4, with 7 bases aligning to TRBD1. This CDR3 is 16 amino acids long. Germline CDR1 reads SGHNT; CDR2 reads YYREEE (reference sequence). The V and J ends lost 4 bases and 0 bases, in that order; junction bases with no gene match: 8. The CDR3 protein is CASSVDRVISTDTQYF. CDR3 nucleotide sequence: TGTGCCAGCAGCGTCGACAGGGTTATTAGCACAGATACGCAGTATTTT. The full variable domain, its missing parts supplied by reference TRBV5-4 and TRBJ2-3, is ETGVTQSPTHLIKTRGQQVTLRCSSQSGHNTVSWYQQALGQGPQFIFQYYREEENGRGNFPPRFSGLQFPNYSSELNVNALELDDSALYLCASSVDRVISTDTQYFGPGTRLTVL.

CDR3 nucleotide sequence: TGCGCCAGCAGCTCAAGACTAGCGGGCAGCACAGATACGCAGTATTTT. It is translated as CASSSRLAGSTDTQYF. This chain joins TRBV5-1 and TRBJ2-3; 10 nucleotides agree with TRBD2. This CDR3 spans 16 amino acids. J lost 0 bases, V lost 3 bases, and 4 bases had no gene match. Germline V gene lookup returns CDR1 SGHRS and CDR2 YFSETQ.

This clone showed up just once. The CDR3 loop reads CATTSTASSYEQYF. Here the CDR3 DNA reads TGTGCCACCACCTCGACAGCCAGCTCCTACGAGCAGTACTTC. The chain joins TRBV15 to TRBJ2-7; the D gene is possibly TRBD1 (5 bases). The CDR3 totals 14 residues. The germline V gene encodes CDR1 LNHNV and CDR2 YYDKDF (reference sequence). V lost 7 bases to trimming and J lost 0 bases, with 13 bases between them. The whole variable domain, remainder taken from reference TRBV15 and TRBJ2-7, is DAMVIQNPRYQVTQFGKPVTLSCSQTLNHNVMYWYQQKSSQAPKLLFHYYDKDFNNEADTPDNFQSRRPNTSFCFLDIRSPGLGDTAMYLCATTSTASSYEQYFGPGTRLTVT.